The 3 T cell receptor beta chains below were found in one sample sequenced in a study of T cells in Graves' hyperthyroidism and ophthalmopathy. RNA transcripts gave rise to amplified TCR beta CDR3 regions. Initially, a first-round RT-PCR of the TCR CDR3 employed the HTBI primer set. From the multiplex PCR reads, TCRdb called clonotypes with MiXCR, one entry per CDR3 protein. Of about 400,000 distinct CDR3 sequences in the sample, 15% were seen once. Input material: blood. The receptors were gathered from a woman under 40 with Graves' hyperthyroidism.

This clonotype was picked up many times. Here the CDR3 DNA reads TGTGCCAGCAGCCAAGAGCGGGCATCCTACGAGCAGTACTTC. It yields the protein CASSQERASYEQYF. The chain links TRBV3-1 to TRBJ2-7; possibly TRBD2 for D (5 bases). Trimming stripped 0 bases from V and 1 base from J, with 7 bases between. The CDR3 has 14 amino acids. The V gene's germline CDR1 is LGHDT and CDR2 YNNKEL (reference sequence).

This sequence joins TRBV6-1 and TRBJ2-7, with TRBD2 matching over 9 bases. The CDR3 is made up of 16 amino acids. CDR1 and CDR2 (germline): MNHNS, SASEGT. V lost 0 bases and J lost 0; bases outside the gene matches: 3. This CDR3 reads CASSEAIAGASYEQYF. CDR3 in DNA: TGTGCCAGCAGTGAAGCCATAGCGGGAGCCTCCTACGAGCAGTACTTC.

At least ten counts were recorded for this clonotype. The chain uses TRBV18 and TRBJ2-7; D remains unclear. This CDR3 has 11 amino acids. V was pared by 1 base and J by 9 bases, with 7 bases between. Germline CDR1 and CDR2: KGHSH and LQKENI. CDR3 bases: TGTGCCAGCTCACCACTTGACGTGCAGTACTTC. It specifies CASSPLDVQYF.